Here is one TCR beta chain with its context. This record belongs to a study of T cell changes during pregnancy in multiple sclerosis. The CDR3 has 15 amino acids. Germline V gene sequence: CDR1 LNHDA, CDR2 SQIVND (reference sequence). After removal of 5 bases from V and 7 bases from J, the junction contained 6 bases not matched to a gene. Assay used: immunoSEQ multiplex PCR; TCRdb lists only in-frame clones, some missing. Of 75,000 to 100,000 clones in the sample, 90% were seen once. Sequences were derived from peripheral blood, sampled in the second trimester of pregnancy. This TCR came from a female donor in good health, enrolled as a control in a pregnancy study. The J gene is TRBJ1-5, the V gene TRBV19, with 12 bases matching TRBD1. The CDR3 loop reads CASSLGQGALQPQHF. The CDR3 DNA reads as TGTGCCAGTAGTTTGGGACAGGGGGCCTTGCAGCCCCAGCATTTT.